The 22 T cell receptor beta chains below come from one sample, sequenced in a study of PD-1 blockade in classical Hodgkin lymphoma. Sequenced by immunoSEQ multiplex PCR; TCRdb stores in-frame clones only, minus some. The sample contains approximately 61,000 clones, nearly 90% of which appear only once. Time point of the sample: cycle 4 day 1 (C4D1), after around six weeks of nivolumab. Every patient had relapsed following autologous stem cell transplantation, and cohorts differed in brentuximab vedotin exposure. Sequencing used peripheral blood mononuclear cells (PBMCs), obtained before the fourth cycle of nivolumab. Receptor source: a human donor with classical Hodgkin lymphoma.

This clone came up a few times. The chain carries TRBV14 and TRBJ2-4, with 8 nucleotides matching TRBD1. Germline V gene data show CDR1 as SGHDN and CDR2 as FVKESK. Germline trimming cut 6 bases from V and 7 bases from J; bases unmatched to any gene: 8. CDR3 length: 14 amino acids. The CDR3, as DNA: TGTGCCAGCAGAGGGACAGGTGAGTGGAACATTCAGTACTTC. This translates into CASRGTGEWNIQYF.

The rearrangement uses TRBV5-1 and TRBJ2-5, with D perhaps matching TRBD2 (6 bases). Germline V gene data show CDR1 as SGHRS and CDR2 as YFSETQ. Between the trimmed V and J ends, which lost 3 bases and 2 bases, there was a span of 8 bases. This CDR3 has 13 residues. The CDR3 region has the DNA TGCGCCAGCAGCTCGGGACTTCAAGAGACCCAGTACTTC. Protein product: CASSSGLQETQYF.

The chain combines TRBV5-5 with TRBJ1-1; D gene ambiguous. V was cut by 4 bases and J by 5 bases, with 18 bases left in between. This CDR3 is 15 amino acids long. Germline loops: CDR1 SGHKS, CDR2 YYEKEE (reference sequence). The CDR3 spells CASSPPGGLGTEAFF. In nucleotides, the CDR3 is TGTGCCAGCAGCCCCCCCGGAGGGTTAGGTACTGAAGCTTTCTTT.

This sequence joins TRBV30 and TRBJ2-7, with a weak D call TRBD1 (5 bases). Trimming took 2 bases from V and 5 from J, leaving 7 bases between them. The CDR3 spans 11 residues. Germline V CDR1 and CDR2: GTSNPN, SVGIG (reference sequence). In DNA, the CDR3 is TGTGCCTGGAGTCTGACAGACGAGCAGTACTTC. Translating it yields CAWSLTDEQYF.

This clone was found a few times. This chain uses TRBV30 with TRBJ1-1; weak D call: TRBD1 (5 bases). Germline assignment: CDR1 GTSNPN and CDR2 SVGIG (reference sequence). Between the trimmed V and J ends, which lost 2 bases and 7 bases, there was a span of 11 bases. CDR3 size: 12 residues. The CDR3 DNA reads as TGTGCCTGGAGTATAGGGACGGTTGAAGCTTTCTTT. It translates to CAWSIGTVEAFF.

This chain connects TRBV11-1 to TRBJ2-2; possible D gene TRBD2, 5 bases. CDR1 SGHAT and CDR2 FQDESV come from the germline V gene (reference sequence). V was trimmed by 2 bases and J by 3 bases, leaving 13 bases between them. This CDR3 is built from 16 residues. The CDR3 sequence: CASSLMSRGYTGELFF. The CDR3 nucleotides read TGTGCCAGCAGCTTAATGTCCCGGGGTTACACCGGGGAGCTGTTTTTT.

The V gene is TRBV19, the J gene TRBJ2-3, with TRBD1 matching over 8 bases. With V trimmed by 7 bases and J by 3 bases, 3 bases remained unmatched. The CDR3 has 13 residues. Germline lookup yields CDR1 LNHDA and CDR2 SQIVND (reference sequence). CDR3 DNA sequence: TGTGCCAGTACGGACAGGGTAACAGATACGCAGTATTTT. It yields the protein CASTDRVTDTQYF.

V gene TRBV6-5 combines with J gene TRBJ1-6, with D hard to call. Germline lookup yields CDR1 MNHEY and CDR2 SVGAGI. There are 14 residues in the CDR3. Trimming shortened V by 8 bases and J by 7 bases, and 15 bases separated the two germline ends. The CDR3 sequence is CASALGVGNSPLHF. CDR3 DNA sequence: TGTGCCAGCGCCCTCGGGGTGGGAAATTCACCCCTCCACTTT.

J is TRBJ1-2 and V is TRBV4-2; D is possibly TRBD1 (6 bases). The CDR3 runs 15 residues. V was shortened by 2 bases and J by 3 bases, with 13 bases between the two germline ends. Germline assignment: CDR1 LGHNA and CDR2 YNFKEQ. CDR3 bases: TGTGCCAGCAGCCAAAGACAGGCGGGGGACTATGGCTACACCTTC. Its translation is CASSQRQAGDYGYTF.

This clone occurred a few times. The chain carries TRBV4-1 and TRBJ2-7, with D tentatively TRBD1 or TRBD2 (5 bases each). This CDR3 region has 17 residues. Germline CDR1 MGHRA, CDR2 YSYEKL. Trimming shortened V by 4 bases and J by 4 bases, and 23 bases separated the two germline ends. CDR3 loop: CASSLRDGGMSQYEQYF. The CDR3 region has the DNA TGCGCCAGCAGCCTCCGGGACGGTGGAATGAGTCAATACGAGCAGTACTTC.

The chain uses TRBV5-1 and TRBJ2-1, with TRBD2 matching over 7 bases. The CDR3 loop spans 14 amino acids. CDR1 is SGHRS, CDR2 YFSETQ, per germline. The trim removed 3 bases at V and 3 bases at J, leaving 3 bases unmatched. The CDR3 DNA follows: TGCGCCAGCAGCTCCGGGGGGTTCTACAATGAGCAGTTCTTC. Translation gives CASSSGGFYNEQFF.

The chain carries TRBV7-9 and TRBJ2-7; the D gene could be TRBD1 or TRBD2 (6 bases each). V gave up 0 bases and J gave up 4 bases, with 10 bases separating them. Germline assignment: CDR1 SEHNR and CDR2 FQNEAQ (reference sequence). CDR3 length: 14 amino acids. DNA for the CDR3: TGTGCCAGCAGCTTAGCAGGGGGGTTATACGAGCAGTACTTC. Translating gives CASSLAGGLYEQYF.

This clone was seen once. The chain combines TRBV5-1 with TRBJ2-2; the match to TRBD1 covers 8 bases. V gave up 7 bases and J gave up 5 bases; unmatched junction bases: 10. The CDR3 contains 15 residues. From germline, CDR1 is SGHRS and CDR2 YFSETQ. The CDR3 nucleotides are TGCGCCAGCCAGGGCCTGACAGGGGTAACCGGGGAGCTGTTTTTT. It is translated as CASQGLTGVTGELFF.

Only a few counts were recorded for this clone. The genes are TRBV19 and TRBJ1-3; D perhaps matches TRBD1 (5 bases). Germline V gene sequence: CDR1 LNHDA, CDR2 SQIVND (reference sequence). This CDR3 region has 15 residues. Trimming cost V 6 bases and J 0 bases, with 12 bases left between them. The chain's CDR3 is CASSQDSSSGNTIYF. The CDR3 DNA follows: TGTGCCAGTAGCCAAGACAGTAGCTCTGGAAACACCATATATTTT.

The chain couples TRBV6-1 to TRBJ1-2; unclear D gene. Between the trimmed V and J ends, which lost 5 bases and 4 bases, there was a span of 14 bases. Germline loops: CDR1 MNHNS, CDR2 SASEGT. CDR3 length: 14 amino acids. For the CDR3, the DNA is TGTGCCAGCAGTTCCACCCTGGGGTCCTATGGCTACACCTTC. It is translated as CASSSTLGSYGYTF.

The J gene is TRBJ2-2, the V gene TRBV6-5, with D unclear. V was clipped by 2 bases and J by 1 base, with 8 bases between them. The CDR3 is 15 residues long. CDR1 and CDR2 (germline): MNHEY, SVGAGI. CDR3 in DNA: TGTGCCAGCAGTTACAAGGCAGGGAACACCGGGGAGCTGTTTTTT. It translates to CASSYKAGNTGELFF.

The V and J genes are TRBV7-9 and TRBJ1-2; TRBD1 matches at 8 bases. Germline V CDR1 and CDR2: SEHNR, FQNEAQ (reference sequence). With V trimmed by 6 bases and J by 7 bases, 7 bases remained unmatched. This CDR3 comprises 13 residues. The CDR3 protein is CASSSTGAGGYTF. The CDR3 DNA sequence: TGTGCCAGCAGTTCGACAGGGGCCGGTGGCTACACCTTC.

The chain combines TRBV7-8 with TRBJ1-5; no clear D. The CDR3 runs 13 residues. Trimming shortened V by 8 bases and J by 5 bases, and 13 bases separated the two germline ends. CDR1 is SGHVS and CDR2 is FQNEAQ in the germline V gene. CDR3 sequence (DNA): TGTGCCAGCGGCGCAAAGAATGATCAGCCCCAGCATTTT. Its translation is CASGAKNDQPQHF.

The V and J genes are TRBV5-1 and TRBJ1-1, with TRBD1 as a possible D gene (6 bases). The CDR3 loop spans 13 amino acids. Trimming shortened V by 4 bases and J by 9 bases, and 16 bases separated the two germline ends. Germline V CDR1 and CDR2: SGHRS, YFSETQ. The CDR3 sequence is CASSADGQPQAFF. Written as DNA, the CDR3 is TGCGCCAGCAGCGCGGATGGACAGCCTCAAGCTTTCTTT.

This clone was detected only once. The chain carries TRBV9 and TRBJ2-6; D is possibly TRBD1 or TRBD2 (5 bases each). This CDR3 contains 15 residues. The germline gives CDR1 SGDLS, CDR2 YYNGEE. V lost 0 bases, J lost 1 base, and 5 bases lay in between. The CDR3 spells CASSVGGSGANVLTF. CDR3 coding DNA: TGTGCCAGCAGCGTAGGGGGGTCTGGGGCCAACGTCCTGACTTTC.

The chain carries TRBV6-5 and TRBJ1-6; unclear D gene. V lost 2 bases to trimming and J lost 10 bases, with 15 bases between them. In germline, CDR1 is MNHEY, CDR2 SVGAGI. CDR3 size: 15 residues. In nucleotides, the CDR3 is TGTGCCAGCAGTTACGGCCACTTACTATTATCACCCCTCCACTTT. Translating gives CASSYGHLLLSPLHF.

This chain connects TRBV11-2 to TRBJ1-2; D unclear. The germline V gene has CDR1 SGHAT and CDR2 FQNNGV. The ends were cut back, 5 bases at V and 5 bases at J, with 18 bases in the middle. There are 15 residues in the CDR3. CDR3 sequence: CASSAVSAKEYGYTF. The DNA of the CDR3 is TGTGCCAGCAGCGCAGTCTCCGCCAAAGAATATGGCTACACCTTC.